A selection of T cell receptor beta chains follows, all from one sample in a study of T-cell reconstitution after alpha-beta-depleted transplantation in children. Via MiXCR, TCRdb re-called the PCR reads, giving one row per CDR3 protein. The sample consists of more than 400,000 distinct CDR3 sequences, around 46% of them appearing once. Sample: PBMCs, taken before TCRalphabeta/CD19-depleted stem cell transplant. The origin of the receptors is a girl aged 2-10 years with aplastic anemia, due to receive a stem cell transplant. The CDR3 runs from the conserved cysteine through the conserved F or W. A D gene is named only where the DNA matches it firmly. Only part of the rows carry a size: once, few, many, or a class if the clone is expanded.

J | D | V | size | CDR3 | DNA
TRBJ2-5 | NA | TRBV5-1 | NA | CASSAEWGGETQYF | TGCGCCAGCAGCGCAGAATGGGGCGGAGAGACCCAGTACTTC
TRBJ2-7 | NA | TRBV3-1 | NA | CASSQVPGGRSPYEQYF | TGTGCCAGCAGCCAAGTCCCTGGGGGCCGGAGCCCGTACGAGCAGTACTTC
TRBJ1-2 | NA | TRBV20-1 | NA | CSAFEMVVTGYTF | TGCAGTGCTTTCGAAATGGTGGTAACTGGCTACACCTTC
TRBJ2-5 | NA | TRBV10-2 | many | CASRSAGTQYF | TGCGCCAGCAGATCGGCAGGGACCCAGTACTTC
TRBJ2-2 | NA | TRBV5-1 | once | CASSLGYFTGELFF | TGCGCCAGCAGCTTGGGGTACTTCACCGGGGAGCTGTTTTTT
TRBJ1-5 | NA | TRBV7-2 | NA | CASSLQSGSINQPQHF | TGTGCCAGCAGCCTACAAAGCGGGTCGATAAATCAGCCCCAGCATTTT
TRBJ2-1 | TRBD1 | TRBV24-1 | few | CATSDVTGVDEQFF | TGTGCCACCAGTGACGTGACAGGGGTGGATGAGCAGTTCTTC
TRBJ2-3 | TRBD2 | TRBV7-6 | NA | CASSKLAGVTDTQYF | TGTGCCAGCAGCAAGCTAGCGGGGGTCACAGATACGCAGTATTTT
TRBJ2-5 | NA | TRBV29-1 | NA | CSVEFRLQETQYF | TGCAGCGTTGAGTTCAGGCTTCAAGAGACCCAGTACTTC
TRBJ2-4 | NA | TRBV6-2/TRBV6-3 | few | CASSYSRGPLYF | TGTGCCAGCAGTTACTCAAGGGGCCCCCTTTACTTC
TRBJ2-7 | NA | TRBV19 | NA | CASSKRTLRPYEQYF | TGTGCCAGTAGTAAAAGGACTCTCCGACCCTACGAGCAGTACTTC
TRBJ1-1 | TRBD1 | TRBV3-1 | many | CASSVQGADTEAFF | TGTGCCAGCAGCGTACAGGGGGCCGATACTGAAGCTTTCTTT
TRBJ2-1 | NA | TRBV5-1 | NA | CASSLFSEQFF | TGCGCCAGCAGCTTGTTCAGTGAGCAGTTCTTC
TRBJ1-5 | NA | TRBV28 | NA | CASSLGGRSNQPQHF | TGTGCCAGCAGTTTAGGGGGAAGGAGCAATCAGCCCCAGCATTTT
TRBJ2-3 | NA | TRBV10-2 | once | CASSDSLSTDTQYF | TGCGCCAGCAGTGATAGCCTCAGCACAGATACGCAGTATTTT
TRBJ2-1 | TRBD2 | TRBV7-9 | NA | CASSSGISNEQFF | TGTGCCAGCAGTAGCGGGATATCCAATGAGCAGTTCTTC
TRBJ1-5 | TRBD1 | TRBV27 | NA | CASSVQGAGQPQHF | TGTGCCAGCAGTGTACAGGGGGCTGGGCAGCCCCAGCATTTT
TRBJ1-6 | NA | TRBV5-1 | NA | CASSLAGRGNSPLHF | TGCGCCAGCAGCTTGGCCGGCAGGGGAAATTCACCCCTCCACTTT
TRBJ2-6 | NA | TRBV25-1 | many | CASSQSLQGTGANVLTF | TGTGCCAGCAGTCAAAGTTTACAGGGTACCGGGGCCAACGTCCTGACTTTC
TRBJ2-1 | TRBD2 | TRBV6-5 | NA | CASSYSNGLAGVSEQFF | TGTGCCAGCAGTTACTCAAACGGACTAGCGGGAGTAAGTGAGCAGTTCTTC
TRBJ2-7 | NA | TRBV29-1 | NA | CSVKQGDEQYF | TGCAGCGTGAAGCAGGGTGACGAGCAGTACTTC
TRBJ2-2 | NA | TRBV7-9 | NA | CASSYIPGELFF | TGTGCCAGCAGCTACATTCCCGGGGAGCTGTTTTTT
TRBJ2-1 | NA | TRBV5-1 | NA | CASSLEVAADNEQFF | TGCGCCAGCAGCTTGGAGGTAGCGGCGGATAATGAGCAGTTCTTC
TRBJ2-5 | NA | TRBV12-3/TRBV12-4 | NA | CASSLRGTQYF | TGTGCCAGCAGTTTGAGAGGGACCCAGTACTTC
TRBJ1-3 | NA | TRBV10-3 | NA | CAISERENGNTIYF | TGTGCCATCAGTGAGCGAGAGAATGGAAACACCATATATTTT
TRBJ2-1 | NA | TRBV20-1 | NA | CSARNSLNEQFF | TGCAGTGCTAGAAATAGCCTTAATGAGCAGTTCTTC
TRBJ2-7 | TRBD1 | TRBV29-1 | many | CSVSPGQGSYEQYF | TGCAGCGTTTCCCCGGGACAGGGCTCCTACGAGCAGTACTTC